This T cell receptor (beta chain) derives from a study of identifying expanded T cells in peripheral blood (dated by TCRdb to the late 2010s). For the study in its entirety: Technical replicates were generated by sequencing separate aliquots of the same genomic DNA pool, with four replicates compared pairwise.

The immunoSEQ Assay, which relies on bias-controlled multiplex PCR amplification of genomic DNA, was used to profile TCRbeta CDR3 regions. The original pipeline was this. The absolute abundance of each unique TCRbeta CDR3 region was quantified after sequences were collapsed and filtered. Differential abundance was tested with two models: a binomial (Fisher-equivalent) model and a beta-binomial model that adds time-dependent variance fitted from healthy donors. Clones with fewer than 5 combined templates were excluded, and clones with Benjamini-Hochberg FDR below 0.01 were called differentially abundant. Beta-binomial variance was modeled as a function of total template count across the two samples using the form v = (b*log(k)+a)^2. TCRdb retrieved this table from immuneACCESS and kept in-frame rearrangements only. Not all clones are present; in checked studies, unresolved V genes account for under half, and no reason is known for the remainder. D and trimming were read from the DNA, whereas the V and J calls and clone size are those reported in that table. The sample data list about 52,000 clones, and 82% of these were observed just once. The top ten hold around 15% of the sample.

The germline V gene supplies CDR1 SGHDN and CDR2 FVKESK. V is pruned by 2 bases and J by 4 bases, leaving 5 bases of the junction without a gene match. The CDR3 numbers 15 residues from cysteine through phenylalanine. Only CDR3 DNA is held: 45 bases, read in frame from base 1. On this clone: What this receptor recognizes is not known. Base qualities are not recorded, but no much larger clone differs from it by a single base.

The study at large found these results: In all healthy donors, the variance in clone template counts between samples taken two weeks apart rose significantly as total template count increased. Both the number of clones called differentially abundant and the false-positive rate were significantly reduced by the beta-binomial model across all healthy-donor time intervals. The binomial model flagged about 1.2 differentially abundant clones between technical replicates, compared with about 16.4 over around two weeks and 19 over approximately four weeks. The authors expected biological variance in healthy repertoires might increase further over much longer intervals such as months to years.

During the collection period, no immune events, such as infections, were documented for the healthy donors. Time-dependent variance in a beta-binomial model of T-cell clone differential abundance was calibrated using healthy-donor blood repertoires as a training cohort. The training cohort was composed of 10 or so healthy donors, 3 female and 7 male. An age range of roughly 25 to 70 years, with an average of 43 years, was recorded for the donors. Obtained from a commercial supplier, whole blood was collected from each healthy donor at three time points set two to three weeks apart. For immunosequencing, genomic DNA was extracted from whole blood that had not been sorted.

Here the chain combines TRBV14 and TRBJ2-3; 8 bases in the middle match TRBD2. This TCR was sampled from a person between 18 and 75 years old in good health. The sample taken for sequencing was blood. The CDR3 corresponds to CASSQRGGVADTQYF. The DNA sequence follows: TGTGCCAGCAGCCAACGGGGGGGCGTGGCAGATACGCAGTATTTT.